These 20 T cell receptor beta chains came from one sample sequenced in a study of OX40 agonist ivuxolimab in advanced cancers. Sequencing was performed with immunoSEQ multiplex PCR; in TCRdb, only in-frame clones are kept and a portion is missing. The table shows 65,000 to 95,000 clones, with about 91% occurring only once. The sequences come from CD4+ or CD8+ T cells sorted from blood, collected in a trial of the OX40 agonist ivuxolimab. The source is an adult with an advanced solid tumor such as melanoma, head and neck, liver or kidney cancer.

Written as DNA, the CDR3 is TGTGGGGGACAGCAAGAAAGTTATGGCTACACCTTC. It specifies CGGQQESYGYTF. The chain employs TRBV2 and TRBJ1-2; 7 positions agree with TRBD1. The CDR3 length is 12 residues. Germline lookup yields CDR1 SNHLY and CDR2 FYNNEI.

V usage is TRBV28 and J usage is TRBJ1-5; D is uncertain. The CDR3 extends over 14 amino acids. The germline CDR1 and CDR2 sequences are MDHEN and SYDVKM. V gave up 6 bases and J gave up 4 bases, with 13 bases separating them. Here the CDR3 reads CASSLRSVNQPQHF. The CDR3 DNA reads TGTGCCAGCAGCCTCCGGTCAGTAAATCAGCCCCAGCATTTT.

CDR3 amino acids: CASSLYSTSPGFF. Written as DNA, the CDR3 is TGTGCCAGCAGTTTATACTCTACTAGCCCGGGGTTCTTC. V is TRBV27 and J is TRBJ2-1, with a weak D call TRBD2 (6 bases). The germline gives CDR1 MNHEY, CDR2 SMNVEV (reference sequence). The V gene lost 1 base and the J gene lost 15 bases, with 16 bases spanning the gap. The CDR3 loop spans 13 amino acids.

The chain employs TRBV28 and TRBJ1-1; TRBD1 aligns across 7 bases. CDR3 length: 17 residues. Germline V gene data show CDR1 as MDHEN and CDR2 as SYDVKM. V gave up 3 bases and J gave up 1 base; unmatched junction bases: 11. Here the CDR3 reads CASSFGATGRKNTEAFF. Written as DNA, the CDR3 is TGTGCCAGCAGTTTTGGAGCGACAGGGAGGAAGAACACTGAAGCTTTCTTT.

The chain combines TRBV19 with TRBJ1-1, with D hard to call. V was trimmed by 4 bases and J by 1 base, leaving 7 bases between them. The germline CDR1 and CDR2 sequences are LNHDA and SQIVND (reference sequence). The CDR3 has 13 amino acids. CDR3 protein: CASSTTKNTEAFF. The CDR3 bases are TGTGCCAGTAGTACCACTAAGAACACTGAAGCTTTCTTT. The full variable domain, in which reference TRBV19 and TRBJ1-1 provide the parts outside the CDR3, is DGGITQSPKYLFRKEGQNVTLSCEQNLNHDAMYWYRQDPGQGLRLIYYSQIVNDFQKGDIAEGYSVSREKKESFPLTVTSAQKNPTAFYLCASSTTKNTEAFFGQGTRLTVV.

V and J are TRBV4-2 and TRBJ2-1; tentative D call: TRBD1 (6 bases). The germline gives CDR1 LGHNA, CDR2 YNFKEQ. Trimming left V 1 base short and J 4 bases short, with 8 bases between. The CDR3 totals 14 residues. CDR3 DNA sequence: TGTGCCAGCAGCCAAGGACAGGTATACAATGAGCAGTTCTTC. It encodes CASSQGQVYNEQFF.

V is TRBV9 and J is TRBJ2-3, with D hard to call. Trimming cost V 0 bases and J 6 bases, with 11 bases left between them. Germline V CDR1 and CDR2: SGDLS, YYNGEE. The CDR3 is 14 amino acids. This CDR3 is CASSVGVGLDTQYF. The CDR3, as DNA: TGTGCCAGCAGCGTAGGAGTTGGCCTGGATACGCAGTATTTT.

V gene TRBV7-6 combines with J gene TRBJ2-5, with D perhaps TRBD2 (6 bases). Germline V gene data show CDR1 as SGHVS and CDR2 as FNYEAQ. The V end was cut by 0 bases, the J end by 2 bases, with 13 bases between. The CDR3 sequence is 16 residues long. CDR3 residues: CASSLAWRDRQETQYF. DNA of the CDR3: TGTGCCAGCAGCTTAGCGTGGAGGGATAGACAAGAGACCCAGTACTTC.

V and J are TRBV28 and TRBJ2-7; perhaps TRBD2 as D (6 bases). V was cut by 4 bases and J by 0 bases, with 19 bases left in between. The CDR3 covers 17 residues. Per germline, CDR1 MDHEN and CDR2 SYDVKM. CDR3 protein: CASSSHTGSGGSYEQYF. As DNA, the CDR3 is TGTGCCAGCAGTTCACACACCGGGTCCGGGGGCTCCTACGAGCAGTACTTC.

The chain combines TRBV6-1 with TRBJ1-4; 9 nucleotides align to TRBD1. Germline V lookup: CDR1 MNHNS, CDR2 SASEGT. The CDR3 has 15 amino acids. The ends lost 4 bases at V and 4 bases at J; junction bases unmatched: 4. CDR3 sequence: CASSVQGAFNEKLFF. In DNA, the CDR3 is TGTGCCAGCAGTGTACAGGGGGCGTTTAATGAAAAACTGTTTTTT.

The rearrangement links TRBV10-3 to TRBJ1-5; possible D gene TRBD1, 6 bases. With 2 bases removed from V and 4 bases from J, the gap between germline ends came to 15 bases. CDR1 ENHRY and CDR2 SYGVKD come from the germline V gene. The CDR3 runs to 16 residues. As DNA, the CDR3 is TGTGCCATCAGTGAGGATCGGACAGTTAAAAATCAGCCCCAGCATTTT. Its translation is CAISEDRTVKNQPQHF.

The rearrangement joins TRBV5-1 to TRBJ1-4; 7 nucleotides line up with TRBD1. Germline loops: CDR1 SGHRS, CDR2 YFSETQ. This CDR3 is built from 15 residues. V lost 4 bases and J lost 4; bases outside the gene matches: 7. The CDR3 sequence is CASSAWRGLNEKLFF. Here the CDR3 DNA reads TGCGCCAGCAGCGCCTGGAGGGGGCTTAATGAAAAACTGTTTTTT.

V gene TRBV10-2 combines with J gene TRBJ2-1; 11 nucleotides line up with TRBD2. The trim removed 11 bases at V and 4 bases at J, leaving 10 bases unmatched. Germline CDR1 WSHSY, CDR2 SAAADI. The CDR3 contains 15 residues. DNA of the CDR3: TGCGCCGCCCGGGGGTCTAGCGGGAGGTACAATGAGCAGTTCTTC. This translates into CAARGSSGRYNEQFF.

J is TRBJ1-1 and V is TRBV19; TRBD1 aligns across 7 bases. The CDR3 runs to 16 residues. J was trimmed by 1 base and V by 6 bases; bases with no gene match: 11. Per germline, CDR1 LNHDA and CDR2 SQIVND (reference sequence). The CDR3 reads CASSQRSDRRNTEAFF. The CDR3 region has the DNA TGTGCCAGTAGCCAAAGGTCGGACAGGAGGAACACTGAAGCTTTCTTT.

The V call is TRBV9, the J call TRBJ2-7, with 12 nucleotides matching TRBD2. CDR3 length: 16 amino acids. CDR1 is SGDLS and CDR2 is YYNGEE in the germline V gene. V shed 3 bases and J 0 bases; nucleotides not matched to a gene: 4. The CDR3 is CASSAGTSGFSYEQYF. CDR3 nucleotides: TGTGCCAGCAGCGCCGGGACTAGCGGGTTCTCCTACGAGCAGTACTTC.

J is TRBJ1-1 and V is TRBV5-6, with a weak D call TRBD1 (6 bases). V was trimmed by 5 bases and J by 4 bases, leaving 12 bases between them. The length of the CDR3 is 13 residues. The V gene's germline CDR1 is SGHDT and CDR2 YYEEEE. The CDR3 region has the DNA TGTGCCAGCAGAGGGGGGGCAGGCACTGAAGCTTTCTTT. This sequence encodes CASRGGAGTEAFF.

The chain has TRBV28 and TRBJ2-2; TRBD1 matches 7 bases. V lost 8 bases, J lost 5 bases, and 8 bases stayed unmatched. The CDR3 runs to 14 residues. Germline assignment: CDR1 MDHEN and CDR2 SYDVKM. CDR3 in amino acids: CASRGTALTGELFF. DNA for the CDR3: TGTGCCAGCCGAGGGACAGCCCTAACCGGGGAGCTGTTTTTT.

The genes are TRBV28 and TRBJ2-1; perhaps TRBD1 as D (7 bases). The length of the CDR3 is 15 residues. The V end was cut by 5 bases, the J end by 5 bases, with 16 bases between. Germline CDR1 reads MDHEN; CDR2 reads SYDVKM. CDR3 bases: TGTGCCAGCAGTCCAGGGGGGACAATCAACAATGAGCAGTTCTTC. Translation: CASSPGGTINNEQFF.

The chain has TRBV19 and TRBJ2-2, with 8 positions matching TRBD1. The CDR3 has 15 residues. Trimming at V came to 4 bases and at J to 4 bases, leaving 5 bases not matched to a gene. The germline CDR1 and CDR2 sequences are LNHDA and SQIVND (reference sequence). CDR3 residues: CASSRTGFRTGELFF. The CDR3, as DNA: TGTGCCAGTAGTAGGACAGGGTTTCGCACCGGGGAGCTGTTTTTT.

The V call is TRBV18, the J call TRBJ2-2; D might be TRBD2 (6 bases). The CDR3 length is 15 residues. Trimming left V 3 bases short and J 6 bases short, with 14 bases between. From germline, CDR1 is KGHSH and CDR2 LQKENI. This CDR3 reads CASSPARAGPGELFF. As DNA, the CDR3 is TGTGCCAGCTCACCGGCGCGGGCGGGACCCGGGGAGCTGTTTTTT.